This TCR beta chain was observed in a study of T-cell memory formation after mild COVID-19. V was clipped by 5 bases and J by 8 bases; unmatched bases: 26. Germline V lookup: CDR1 SGHTA, CDR2 FQGNSA. The CDR3 sequence is 20 residues long. One entry per CDR3 protein results from TCRdb running MiXCR on the 5' RACE reads. The sample comprises fewer than 200,000 distinct CDR3 sequences, around 20% of which are singletons, and 3.9% rests with the top ten. Study-wide points: Later expanders leaned CD4+, whereas day 15 to 85 contracting clones were balanced CD4/CD8. The appearance of some responding clones in pre-infection memory suggested that cross-reactive memory joined.

About this clonotype itself: Its matching antigen is unknown.

The specimen sequenced was PBMCs or a T cell subset sorted from them (not recorded which). The rearrangement joins TRBV7-2 to TRBJ1-2; 10 bases are a match to TRBD1. The receptor was derived from a man younger than 30 who had mild COVID-19 (a few samples of this study predate the infection). Cell type and time point are not known. This chain's CDR3 is CASSLRTGTTGQGRSQGYTF. CDR3 DNA: TGTGCCAGCAGCCTCAGAACCGGAACCACGGGACAGGGGAGATCTCAAGGCTACACCTTC. Variable domain in full (rest from reference TRBV7-2 and TRBJ1-2): GAGVSQSPSNKVTEKGKDVELRCDPISGHTALYWYRQSLGQGLEFLIYFQGNSAPDKSGLPSDRFSAERTGGSVSTLTIQRTQQEDSAVYLCASSLRTGTTGQGRSQGYTFGSGTRLTVV.